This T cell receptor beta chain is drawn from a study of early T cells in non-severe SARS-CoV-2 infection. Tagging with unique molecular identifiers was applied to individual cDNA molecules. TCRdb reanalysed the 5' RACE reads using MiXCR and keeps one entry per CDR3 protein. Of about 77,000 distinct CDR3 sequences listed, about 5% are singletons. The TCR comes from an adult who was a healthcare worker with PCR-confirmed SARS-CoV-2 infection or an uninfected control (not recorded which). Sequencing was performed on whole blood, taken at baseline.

The CDR3 loop is CSVVAGEGTEAFF. The DNA of the CDR3 is TGCAGCGTTGTCGCGGGGGAAGGCACTGAAGCTTTCTTT. The chain combines TRBV29-1 with TRBJ1-1; D is perhaps TRBD1 (5 bases). V was shortened by 4 bases and J by 4 bases, with 13 bases between the two germline ends. The CDR3 extends over 13 amino acids. Germline CDR1 is SQVTM and CDR2 is ANQGSEA.